Below are 31 T cell receptor beta chains sequenced from a single sample in a study of blood T cells in healthy people across ages. For the second PCR, which ran for about 7 to 11 cycles, a sample-barcoded 5' primer and a J-beta primer mix were used. TCRdb called the 5' RACE reads again in MiXCR, with one record for every CDR3 protein. The data hold over 700,000 distinct CDR3 sequences, with around a quarter observed a single time. This same sample was also part of a study on T cells of mothers and their children.

Sequencing input: blood. The receptors originated from a boy aged 5-17 years in good health.

A word on this clonotype: One junction end does not reproduce the germline sequence, and a read error may be involved. The DNA for the CDR3 is TGTACCAGCAGCTTGAGGACAGACTCCTACGAGCAGTACTTC. This codes for CTSSLRTDSYEQYF. This chain uses TRBV7-9 with TRBJ2-7; D is perhaps TRBD1 (6 bases). This CDR3 spans 14 amino acids. Germline V gene lookup returns CDR1 SEHNR and CDR2 FQNEAQ (reference sequence).

The rearrangement joins TRBV6-6 to TRBJ1-1; D call uncertain. Germline CDR1 reads MNHNY; CDR2 reads SVGAGI (reference sequence). The ends were cut back, 7 bases at V and 3 bases at J, with 3 bases in the middle. This CDR3 is built from 10 residues. CDR3 sequence: CASTDTEAFF. DNA for the CDR3: TGTGCCAGCACGGACACTGAAGCTTTCTTT.

The V call is TRBV9, the J call TRBJ1-3, with a weak D call TRBD1 (5 bases). Between the trimmed V and J ends, which lost 3 bases and 0 bases, there was a span of 10 bases. The CDR3 runs to 15 residues. Per the germline V gene, CDR1 is SGDLS and CDR2 is YYNGEE. CDR3 nucleotide sequence: TGTGCCAGCAGCGGGGGACTAAGCTCTGGAAACACCATATATTTT. Amino acids: CASSGGLSSGNTIYF.

This clonotype was picked up a small number of times. The J gene is TRBJ2-5, the V gene TRBV5-1; unclear D gene. The CDR3 has 15 residues. Trimming took 2 bases from V and 9 from J, leaving 20 bases between them. The V gene's germline CDR1 is SGHRS and CDR2 YFSETQ. The CDR3 DNA sequence: TGCGCCAGCAGCTTCGATGGAGAACGGCTCGTGGCCCAGTACTTC. Translating gives CASSFDGERLVAQYF.

This clonotype was observed once. This chain connects TRBV7-9 to TRBJ1-1, with D uncertain. The CDR3 length is 11 residues. CDR1 is SEHNR and CDR2 is FQNEAQ in the germline V gene (reference sequence). The V and J ends lost 7 bases and 5 bases respectively, with 8 bases between them. CDR3 sequence reads: CASTRSTEAFF. The DNA for the CDR3 is TGTGCCAGCACTAGAAGTACTGAAGCTTTCTTT. Using reference TRBV7-9 and TRBJ1-1 for the parts outside the CDR3, the full variable domain is DTGVSQNPRHKITKRGQNVTFRCDPISEHNRLYWYRQTLGQGPEFLTYFQNEAQLEKSRLLSDRFSAERPKGSFSTLEIQRTEQGDSAMYLCASTRSTEAFFGQGTRLTVV.

This chain links TRBV4-2 with TRBJ2-7; maybe TRBD1 (5 bases). Germline CDR1 is LGHNA and CDR2 is YNFKEQ. The germline V and J ends were trimmed by 0 bases and 2 bases, with 8 bases remaining between them. The CDR3 loop spans 14 amino acids. CDR3 amino acids: CASSQERQTYEQYF. In DNA, the CDR3 is TGTGCCAGCAGCCAAGAGAGACAGACCTACGAGCAGTACTTC.

This clonotype was counted between two and nine times. CDR3 nucleotide sequence: TGTGCCAGCAGCTTACTCCCTATCGGGAGGGCTCACTACGAGCAGTACTTC. It yields the protein CASSLLPIGRAHYEQYF. This chain uses TRBV7-9 with TRBJ2-5; 8 nucleotides agree with TRBD2. Gene TRBJ2-7 matches the end of the DNA better, so the J call may be wrong. CDR3 length: 17 residues. CDR1 SEHNR and CDR2 FQNEAQ come from the germline V gene (reference sequence).

Only a few counts were recorded for this clonotype. The chain joins TRBV6-5 to TRBJ1-4; D ambiguous. With 4 bases removed from V and 8 bases from J, the gap between germline ends came to 14 bases. This CDR3 is 14 amino acids long. The V gene's germline CDR1 is MNHEY and CDR2 SVGAGI. The CDR3 DNA reads TGTGCCAGCAGTTCCAGTTCCCCCGGGGAAAAACTGTTTTTT. Its translation is CASSSSSPGEKLFF.

The chain carries TRBV6-5 and TRBJ2-1, with D possibly being TRBD2 (6 bases). The last part of the DNA fits TRBJ2-7 better; the J call may be wrong. This CDR3 has 15 amino acids. From germline, CDR1 is MNHEY and CDR2 SVGAGI. As DNA, the CDR3 is TGTGCCAGCAGTTATCAGTGGGACTCAGCCTACGAGCAGTACTTC. Translation: CASSYQWDSAYEQYF.

This clonotype was seen many times. Sequence at one end of the junction differs from germline and may be a read error. V and J are TRBV7-7 and TRBJ2-3; 8 positions agree with TRBD1. Germline values: CDR1 SSHAT, CDR2 FNYEAQ (reference sequence). The CDR3 has 14 residues. The CDR3 loop reads CASSLGTGADTQYF. CDR3 sequence (DNA): TGTGCTAGCAGCTTAGGGACAGGAGCAGATACGCAGTATTTT.

The chain recombines TRBV7-9 with TRBJ2-5, with 7 nucleotides matching TRBD1. CDR1 is SEHNR, CDR2 FQNEAQ, per germline (reference sequence). The J segment lost 2 bases and the V segment lost 5 bases, leaving 8 bases of the junction unmatched. The CDR3 length is 15 residues. CDR3 in amino acids: CASSKDRDRQETQYF. The DNA of the CDR3 is TGTGCCAGCAGCAAAGACAGGGACCGACAAGAGACCCAGTACTTC.

The chain recombines TRBV20-1 with TRBJ2-7, with D tentatively TRBD2 (5 bases). V dropped 6 bases and J dropped 0 bases, with 15 bases sitting between them. The CDR3 is 14 residues long. Germline assignment: CDR1 DFQATT and CDR2 SNEGSKA (reference sequence). The DNA of the CDR3 is TGCAGTGCGGACGTCCGGGGAACCTCCTACGAGCAGTACTTC. It is translated as CSADVRGTSYEQYF.

V gene TRBV27 combines with J gene TRBJ2-7; 12 bases align to TRBD2. V lost 2 bases and J lost 4; bases outside the gene matches: 3. Per germline, CDR1 MNHEY and CDR2 SMNVEV (reference sequence). The CDR3 has 15 amino acids. The CDR3 DNA follows: TGTGCCAGCAGTTTAACCGGGACTAGCGGGTACGAGCAGTACTTC. Translation: CASSLTGTSGYEQYF.

This clonotype was observed a handful of times. This rearrangement joins TRBV6-6 to TRBJ1-4; 8 nucleotides line up with TRBD1. Germline V gene sequence: CDR1 MNHNY, CDR2 SVGAGI (reference sequence). This CDR3 spans 13 amino acids. Trimming cost V 2 bases and J 8 bases; bases outside gene matches: 1. The CDR3 bases are TGTGCCAGCAGTTACGGGGACAGGGAAAAACTGTTTTTT. It translates to CASSYGDREKLFF.

This clonotype appeared a few times. The rearrangement uses TRBV3-1 and TRBJ1-5; 7 bases align to TRBD1. CDR3 size: 15 residues. The J segment lost 1 base and the V segment lost 1 base, leaving 1 base of the junction unmatched. Germline V gives CDR1 LGHDT, CDR2 YNNKEL (reference sequence). The CDR3 bases are TGTGCCAGCAGCCAAGCAGGGGGAAGCAATCAGCCCCAGCATTTT. Its protein product is CASSQAGGSNQPQHF.

This sequence joins TRBV20-1 and TRBJ2-3; 10 bases match TRBD2. The CDR3 runs 19 residues. J gave up 0 bases and V 0 bases, and 12 bases lay outside the gene matches. Germline CDR1 and CDR2: DFQATT and SNEGSKA (reference sequence). CDR3 residues: CSARDGGSGGAKSTDTQYF. The CDR3 bases are TGCAGTGCTAGAGATGGGGGGAGCGGGGGGGCGAAGAGCACAGATACGCAGTATTTT.

The chain is built from TRBV5-4 and TRBJ2-5; D perhaps matches TRBD1 (5 bases). Germline CDR1 is SGHNT and CDR2 is YYREEE (reference sequence). This CDR3 region has 16 residues. The V end lost 4 bases, the J end lost 4 bases, and 20 bases lay between the germline ends. The CDR3, as DNA: TGTGCCAGCAGCCCGGAGCCAGGCCAGGGATCAGAGACCCAGTACTTC. This codes for CASSPEPGQGSETQYF.

The chain joins TRBV5-1 to TRBJ1-1; a possible D gene is TRBD1 (6 bases). The germline CDR1 and CDR2 sequences are SGHRS and YFSETQ. V was cut by 0 bases and J by 6 bases, with 15 bases left in between. The CDR3 is made up of 15 amino acids. Written as DNA, the CDR3 is TGCGCCAGCAGCTTGGCCTTAGGGGGGCTCTCTGAAGCTTTCTTT. Protein: CASSLALGGLSEAFF.

The V gene is TRBV29-1, the J gene TRBJ2-7, with D unresolved. From germline, CDR1 is SQVTM and CDR2 ANQGSEA. V was clipped by 4 bases and J by 2 bases, with 15 bases between them. The CDR3 has 14 amino acids. The CDR3 region is CSVGVDPTAYEQYF. As DNA, the CDR3 is TGCAGCGTTGGGGTCGACCCCACAGCCTACGAGCAGTACTTC.

The V call is TRBV11-2, the J call TRBJ2-5, with D uncertain. Trimming took off 3 bases at V and 6 bases at J, with 14 bases between the two ends. The length of the CDR3 is 14 residues. Germline V gene sequence: CDR1 SGHAT, CDR2 FQNNGV. In nucleotides, the CDR3 is TGTGCCAGCAGCTTCCTAGGGCGTATTCAGACCCAGTACTTC. Its translation: CASSFLGRIQTQYF.

V usage is TRBV7-9 and J usage is TRBJ1-2; D may be TRBD1 (6 bases). CDR3 length: 14 amino acids. Trimming left V 2 bases short and J 3 bases short, with 10 bases between. The germline CDR1 and CDR2 sequences are SEHNR and FQNEAQ (reference sequence). In nucleotides, the CDR3 is TGTGCCAGCAGCTTAAATGCAGGGGACTATGGCTACACCTTC. Encoded protein: CASSLNAGDYGYTF. The variable domain in full, with the rest retrieved from reference TRBV7-9 and TRBJ1-2, is DTGVSQNPRHKITKRGQNVTFRCDPISEHNRLYWYRQTLGQGPEFLTYFQNEAQLEKSRLLSDRFSAERPKGSFSTLEIQRTEQGDSAMYLCASSLNAGDYGYTFGSGTRLTVV.

To note about this clonotype: The junction and the germline gene differ at one end; a read error may be behind it. The chain has TRBV7-9 and TRBJ2-1; D tentatively reads TRBD1 or TRBD2 (6 bases each). This CDR3 has 15 amino acids. The germline gives CDR1 SEHNR, CDR2 FQNEAQ (reference sequence). The CDR3, as DNA: TGTGCCGGCAGCCCAACCCGGGGGCCCTACAATGAGCAGTTCTTC. Translating gives CAGSPTRGPYNEQFF.

The V gene is TRBV4-3, the J gene TRBJ2-1; D gene ambiguous. V was trimmed by 0 bases and J by 4 bases, leaving 7 bases between them. The V gene's germline CDR1 is LGHNA and CDR2 YSLEER. The CDR3 consists of 14 residues. CDR3 sequence (DNA): TGCGCCAGCAGCCAAGATAAATGGTACAATGAGCAGTTCTTC. This gives the protein CASSQDKWYNEQFF.

The V and J genes are TRBV7-9 and TRBJ1-2; no clear D. Per the germline V gene, CDR1 is SEHNR and CDR2 is FQNEAQ (reference sequence). There are 14 residues in the CDR3. V lost 1 base and J 6 bases, leaving 12 bases between the germline ends. The CDR3 DNA is TGTGCCAGCAGCTTAGGGGCGGACGCGAATGGCTACACCTTC. Translation gives CASSLGADANGYTF.

This clonotype was seen only a few times. The V call is TRBV12-3 or TRBV12-4, the J call TRBJ1-2; 7 positions agree with TRBD1. J lost 5 bases, V lost 5 bases, and 8 bases had no gene match. The CDR3 runs 14 residues. CDR3 in DNA: TGTGCCAGCAGTCTACCGGGACAGTCGTATGGCTACACCTTC. Its translation is CASSLPGQSYGYTF.

This clonotype has more than one count but fewer than ten. One junction end does not reproduce the germline sequence, and a read error may be involved. This chain links TRBV9 with TRBJ2-5; 8 bases are shared with TRBD2. Germline V gives CDR1 SGDLS, CDR2 YYNGEE. The CDR3 has 17 amino acids. Here the CDR3 reads CASSVGRVAGFRETRYF. The CDR3 nucleotides read TGTGCCAGCAGCGTAGGTAGAGTAGCGGGATTTCGAGAGACCCGGTACTTC.

The genes are TRBV7-2 and TRBJ1-2; 9 bases match TRBD1. The V gene's germline CDR1 is SGHTA and CDR2 FQGNSA. The CDR3 sequence is 14 residues long. The J segment lost 8 bases and the V segment lost 6 bases, leaving 10 bases of the junction unmatched. CDR3 sequence: CASSRVGQGNGYTF. In DNA form, the CDR3 reads TGTGCCAGCAGTCGCGTGGGACAGGGAAACGGCTACACCTTC.

The rearrangement joins TRBV7-8 to TRBJ1-2; D might be TRBD1 (5 bases). The CDR3 has 16 amino acids. Trimming took 6 bases from V and 6 from J, leaving 23 bases between them. The germline CDR1 and CDR2 sequences are SGHVS and FQNEAQ. The CDR3 nucleotides read TGTGCCAGCAGTCAAATAATCGACAGCCTTCCCCATGGCTACACCTTC. Encoded protein: CASSQIIDSLPHGYTF. Filled out from reference TRBV7-8 and TRBJ1-2, the complete variable domain reads GAGVSQSPRYKVAKRGQDVALRCDPISGHVSLFWYQQALGQGPEFLTYFQNEAQLDKSGLPSDRFFAERPEGSVSTLKIQRTQQEDSAVYLCASSQIIDSLPHGYTFGSGTRLTVV.

This rearrangement joins TRBV2 to TRBJ1-5; a possible D gene is TRBD1 (5 bases). Germline loops: CDR1 SNHLY, CDR2 FYNNEI. CDR3 length: 18 amino acids. Trimming took 4 bases from V and 1 from J, leaving 20 bases between them. For the CDR3, the DNA is TGTGCCAGCAGTGGTCCACAGGAGGGTCATGTAAGCAATCAGCCCCAGCATTTT. This codes for CASSGPQEGHVSNQPQHF.

The chain carries TRBV11-3 and TRBJ1-1; D is unresolved. From germline, CDR1 is SGHNT and CDR2 YENEEA. V lost 5 bases, J lost 4 bases, and 14 bases lay in between. The CDR3 runs 14 residues. CDR3 amino acids: CASSGPEGGTEAFF. In DNA, the CDR3 is TGTGCCAGCAGCGGTCCGGAGGGTGGCACTGAAGCTTTCTTT. Together with reference TRBV11-3 and TRBJ1-1, the CDR3 gives the full variable domain: EAGVVQSPRYKIIEKKQPVAFWCNPISGHNTLYWYLQNLGQGPELLIRYENEEAVDDSQLPKDRFSAERLKGVDSTLKIQPAELGDSAVYLCASSGPEGGTEAFFGQGTRLTVV.

The chain has TRBV10-3 and TRBJ2-5; D possibly matches TRBD1 or TRBD2 (5 bases each). CDR1 is ENHRY and CDR2 is SYGVKD in the germline V gene. V shed 9 bases and J shed 3 bases, with 14 bases lying between them. The CDR3 runs to 13 residues. The CDR3 is CAIGAGIEETQYF. As DNA, the CDR3 is TGTGCCATAGGGGCCGGGATCGAAGAGACCCAGTACTTC.